This passage covers 22 T cell receptor beta chains from one sample sequenced in a study of CD8 T cells in Susac syndrome. It was with random hexamers that about 0.45 to 1 ug RNA was reverse transcribed. In TCRdb, the immunoSEQ multiplex PCR reads were re-called with MiXCR into one record per CDR3 protein. The sample has 140,000 or so distinct CDR3 sequences; 90% to 96% are singletons. Specimen: CD4+ T cells from PBMCs. The receptor source for this set is a human donor with Susac syndrome.

This chain uses TRBV25-1 with TRBJ2-3, with D uncertain. The CDR3 is 15 residues long. Trimming pared 8 bases from V and 6 bases from J, leaving 21 bases between. The germline CDR1 and CDR2 sequences are MGHDK and SYGVNS. CDR3 DNA: TGTGCCAGCCAGATTGGAGTGGGTTGGACGGATACGCAGTATTTT. Protein: CASQIGVGWTDTQYF.

The V gene is TRBV27, the J gene TRBJ1-2; 8 bases map to TRBD1. This CDR3 is built from 15 residues. Germline V lookup: CDR1 MNHEY, CDR2 SMNVEV (reference sequence). V dropped 7 bases and J dropped 4; count of bases not matched to a gene: 11. CDR3 residues: CASTRTGGDVYGYTF. In DNA form, the CDR3 reads TGTGCCAGCACGAGAACAGGGGGAGATGTCTATGGCTACACCTTC.

The chain has TRBV20-1 and TRBJ1-1; D is perhaps TRBD1 (5 bases). V was clipped by 1 base and J by 0 bases, with 9 bases between them. The CDR3 length is 14 residues. Germline CDR1 and CDR2: DFQATT and SNEGSKA (reference sequence). In nucleotides, the CDR3 is TGCAGTGCTAGAGGGGGCGGATTGAACACTGAAGCTTTCTTT. This encodes CSARGGGLNTEAFF.

The V call is TRBV29-1, the J call TRBJ2-2; 12 nucleotides agree with TRBD2. V lost 8 bases, J lost 0 bases, and 4 bases stayed unmatched. Germline V gene sequence: CDR1 SQVTM, CDR2 ANQGSEA. This CDR3 contains 15 residues. CDR3 in amino acids: CSIPSGGANTGELFF. Written as DNA, the CDR3 is TGCAGCATCCCTAGCGGGGGGGCGAACACCGGGGAGCTGTTTTTT.

The gene calls are TRBV28 and TRBJ1-4; unclear D gene. This CDR3 region has 15 residues. Germline CDR1 reads MDHEN; CDR2 reads SYDVKM. V lost 5 bases and J lost 3, with 13 bases in between. CDR3 residues: CASSRGSVANEKLFF. CDR3 bases: TGTGCCAGCAGTAGAGGGTCTGTAGCTAATGAAAAACTGTTTTTT.

The rearrangement joins TRBV11-2 to TRBJ2-1, with no clear D. The CDR3 runs to 13 residues. Looked up from germline, CDR1 is SGHAT and CDR2 is FQNNGV. V lost 1 base and J lost 6, with 7 bases in between. CDR3 sequence reads: CASSLGAGNEQFF. CDR3 in DNA: TGTGCCAGCAGCTTAGGGGCCGGCAATGAGCAGTTCTTC. Variable domain in full (rest from reference TRBV11-2 and TRBJ2-1): EAGVAQSPRYKIIEKRQSVAFWCNPISGHATLYWYQQILGQGPKLLIQFQNNGVVDDSQLPKDRFSAERLKGVDSTLKIQPAKLEDSAVYLCASSLGAGNEQFFGPGTRLTVL.

V is TRBV29-1 and J is TRBJ1-2; tentatively, D is TRBD1 (5 bases). This CDR3 spans 16 amino acids. Germline V gene sequence: CDR1 SQVTM, CDR2 ANQGSEA. Trimming shortened V by 6 bases and J by 3 bases, and 23 bases separated the two germline ends. CDR3 sequence reads: CSVVGTTATGYYGYTF. The CDR3 nucleotides read TGCAGCGTCGTAGGTACGACAGCGACGGGGTACTATGGCTACACCTTC.

V usage is TRBV24-1 and J usage is TRBJ2-1; D gene ambiguous. Trimming cost V 3 bases and J 5 bases, with 1 base left between them. Germline-derived CDR1 and CDR2 are KGHDR and SFDVKD. The CDR3 runs to 11 residues. The CDR3 is CATSDDNEQFF. For the CDR3, the DNA is TGTGCCACCAGTGATGACAATGAGCAGTTCTTC.

The genes are TRBV29-1 and TRBJ1-1, with D perhaps TRBD1 (5 bases). The germline gives CDR1 SQVTM, CDR2 ANQGSEA. The ends were cut back, 6 bases at V and 5 bases at J, with 10 bases in the middle. This CDR3 has 11 residues. The CDR3 DNA follows: TGCAGCGTCATGGGGGTAACTGAAGCTTTCTTT. It encodes CSVMGVTEAFF.

This chain uses TRBV29-1 with TRBJ1-1, with D possibly matching TRBD1 (6 bases). CDR1 and CDR2 (germline): SQVTM, ANQGSEA. V dropped 4 bases and J dropped 2 bases, with 8 bases sitting between them. This CDR3 has 12 residues. CDR3 in DNA: TGCAGCGTTGGGGGACAAAACACTGAAGCTTTCTTT. This translates into CSVGGQNTEAFF.

The V call is TRBV28, the J call TRBJ2-5, with D possibly being TRBD2 (6 bases). The V and J ends lost 10 bases and 3 bases respectively, with 18 bases between them. The CDR3 totals 14 residues. Germline V lookup: CDR1 MDHEN, CDR2 SYDVKM. The chain's CDR3 is CATSIPGGEETQYF. In DNA, the CDR3 is TGTGCCACCAGCATTCCTGGAGGGGAAGAGACCCAGTACTTC. The whole variable domain, filled in from reference TRBV28 and TRBJ2-5, reads DVKVTQSSRYLVKRTGEKVFLECVQDMDHENMFWYRQDPGLGLRLIYFSYDVKMKEKGDIPEGYSVSREKKERFSLILESASTNQTSMYLCATSIPGGEETQYFGPGTRLLVL.

V and J are TRBV27 and TRBJ2-1, with 9 bases identical to TRBD2. CDR1 and CDR2 (germline): MNHEY, SMNVEV (reference sequence). Trimming took 4 bases from V and 15 from J; bases not matched to a gene: 7. This CDR3 is built from 12 residues. CDR3 residues: CASSYAGTSLFF. Written as DNA, the CDR3 is TGTGCCAGCAGTTACGCCGGGACTAGCTTGTTCTTC.

The chain combines TRBV12-3 or TRBV12-4 with TRBJ1-4; no definite D call. V lost 6 bases and J lost 0, with 11 bases in between. The CDR3 has 15 residues. The CDR3 sequence: CASRRQLATNEKLFF. DNA for the CDR3: TGTGCCAGCAGGAGACAACTCGCAACTAATGAAAAACTGTTTTTT.

The chain combines TRBV9 with TRBJ1-1; D is uncertain. Germline-derived CDR1 and CDR2 are SGDLS and YYNGEE. V shed 3 bases and J shed 3 bases, with 9 bases lying between them. The CDR3 extends over 13 amino acids. CDR3 DNA sequence: TGTGCCAGCAGCGAGACGCCCCACACTGAAGCTTTCTTT. Amino acid sequence: CASSETPHTEAFF.

The rearrangement uses TRBV12-3 or TRBV12-4 and TRBJ2-5; D may be TRBD2 (5 bases). Trimming removed 5 bases from V and 1 base from J, with 8 bases in between. This CDR3 is built from 13 residues. The DNA for the CDR3 is TGTGCCAGCAGTAAGCGGAGCCAAGAGACCCAGTACTTC. It specifies CASSKRSQETQYF.

This sequence joins TRBV3-1 and TRBJ1-1; D not resolved. Germline CDR1 LGHDT, CDR2 YNNKEL (reference sequence). The CDR3 totals 13 residues. Trimming removed 7 bases at V and 0 bases at J, with 9 bases between. CDR3 in amino acids: CASTLAVNTEAFF. The CDR3 region has the DNA TGTGCCAGCACCCTAGCGGTGAACACTGAAGCTTTCTTT.

This chain connects TRBV24-1 to TRBJ2-5; D may be TRBD1 (6 bases). Germline loops: CDR1 KGHDR, CDR2 SFDVKD. V shed 4 bases and J shed 5 bases, with 16 bases lying between them. The CDR3 consists of 15 residues. The CDR3 coding sequence is TGTGCCACCAGTGACCCAGGGGAAGGCGGGGAGACCCAGTACTTC. As protein: CATSDPGEGGETQYF.

The chain combines TRBV12-5 with TRBJ2-5; tentative D call: TRBD2 (6 bases). V was clipped by 5 bases and J by 5 bases, with 15 bases between them. The CDR3 runs to 14 residues. Germline CDR1 and CDR2: LGHNT and FRNRAP. The CDR3 loop reads CASGLTGVRETQYF. The CDR3 DNA sequence: TGTGCTAGTGGTCTAACGGGGGTTCGGGAGACCCAGTACTTC.

The chain couples TRBV23-1 to TRBJ2-3; D ambiguous. TRBV23-1 is an open reading frame, and its role is uncertain. This CDR3 region has 12 residues. Trimming took 3 bases from V and 0 from J, leaving 1 base between them. This CDR3 reads CASSHSTDTQYF. CDR3 nucleotide sequence: TGCGCCAGCAGTCACAGCACAGATACGCAGTATTTT.

The chain combines TRBV29-1 with TRBJ2-3, with 14 bases that match TRBD2. In germline, CDR1 is SQVTM, CDR2 ANQGSEA. The CDR3 runs 17 residues. The DNA for the CDR3 is TGCACCTGCGCGGGGACTAGCGGGAGTAGTAGCACAGATACGCAGTATTTT. Translation gives CTCAGTSGSSSTDTQYF.

The genes are TRBV29-1 and TRBJ2-7; possible D gene TRBD2, 5 bases. The germline gives CDR1 SQVTM, CDR2 ANQGSEA. V lost 5 bases and J 7 bases, leaving 18 bases between the germline ends. CDR3 length: 13 residues. CDR3 bases: TGCAGCGTTTATGGGCCTGACGGGATTGAGCAGTACTTC. It encodes CSVYGPDGIEQYF.

V is TRBV12-3 or TRBV12-4 and J is TRBJ1-1, with TRBD1 matching over 7 bases. V trimming: 7 bases; J trimming: 1 base; junction bases outside the gene matches: 6. The CDR3 has 14 amino acids. CDR3 sequence: CASTYRGGNTEAFF. CDR3 nucleotide sequence: TGTGCCAGCACCTACAGGGGCGGGAACACTGAAGCTTTCTTT.